The 8 T cell receptor beta chains presented below share a single source sample, sequenced in a study of T cell responses to AZD1222 COVID-19 vaccine. The data were produced by immunoSEQ multiplex PCR, yet TCRdb's version contains in-frame clones alone and is incomplete. The profile shows 150,000 to 200,000 clones, 94% of them singletons. Sequencing used peripheral blood, obtained 28 days after the second AZD1222 dose. These receptors were collected from an adult who received the AZD1222 COVID-19 vaccine.

The genes are TRBV2 and TRBJ1-2; the match to TRBD1 covers 11 bases. The CDR3 extends over 12 amino acids. Germline V gene data show CDR1 as SNHLY and CDR2 as FYNNEI. V lost 8 bases and J lost 6; bases outside the gene matches: 2. CDR3 loop: CASRDRGDGYTF. The CDR3 DNA sequence: TGTGCCAGCCGGGACAGGGGGGATGGCTACACCTTC.

Comment on this clone: Other DNA sequences from this sample encode an identical CDR3 as well. The chain links TRBV5-1 to TRBJ1-1; 8 bases line up with TRBD1. This CDR3 has 14 amino acids. The V gene's germline CDR1 is SGHRS and CDR2 YFSETQ. The V segment lost 2 bases and the J segment 4 bases; nucleotides outside the gene matches: 4. CDR3 sequence (DNA): TGCGCCAGCAGCTTAGGACAGGGCTTCACTGAAGCTTTCTTT. This gives the protein CASSLGQGFTEAFF.

The rearrangement links TRBV28 to TRBJ2-7; 10 positions agree with TRBD2. The CDR3 spans 13 residues. Germline trimming cut 7 bases from V and 9 bases from J; bases unmatched to any gene: 9. Looked up from germline, CDR1 is MDHEN and CDR2 is SYDVKM. The CDR3: CASTPSGSFVQYF. The CDR3 nucleotides read TGTGCCAGCACCCCTAGCGGGAGCTTTGTGCAGTACTTC.

The chain joins TRBV19 to TRBJ2-1, with a weak D call TRBD1 (6 bases). CDR3 length: 15 residues. The V and J ends lost 7 bases and 0 bases respectively, with 13 bases between them. The germline gives CDR1 LNHDA, CDR2 SQIVND (reference sequence). CDR3 amino acids: CASTARDISYNEQFF. The CDR3 DNA is TGTGCCAGTACTGCGAGGGACATCTCCTACAATGAGCAGTTCTTC.

The DNA of the CDR3 is TGTGCCAGCAGCTTAAATCTTCCTAGCGGGGGGGAACTTCTCTATGAGCAGTTCTTC. Amino acids: CASSLNLPSGGELLYEQFF. This sequence joins TRBV11-2 and TRBJ2-1; 12 nucleotides line up with TRBD2. The junction had 16 bases not matched to a gene; V was cut back by 2 bases and J by 8 bases. CDR3 length: 19 residues. Germline CDR1 SGHAT, CDR2 FQNNGV.

This chain uses TRBV25-1 with TRBJ2-1, with 10 bases fitting TRBD2. The junction had 5 bases not matched to a gene; V was cut back by 5 bases and J by 7 bases. Germline CDR1 MGHDK, CDR2 SYGVNS. The CDR3 is 14 residues long. CDR3 DNA sequence: TGTGCCAGCAGTCTAGCGGGAGAAGTAAATGAGCAGTTCTTC. Its translation: CASSLAGEVNEQFF.

The sample holds one count of this clone. The chain carries TRBV27 and TRBJ1-2; D is undetermined. CDR1 MNHEY and CDR2 SMNVEV come from the germline V gene (reference sequence). V gave up 10 bases and J gave up 8 bases, with 14 bases separating them. CDR3 size: 11 residues. The CDR3 bases are TGTGCCACGTGGGAGGCTGACGGCTACACCTTC. This translates into CATWEADGYTF.

The table lists this clone with a count of one. This sequence joins TRBV7-8 and TRBJ1-5; 8 bases line up with TRBD1. Germline V gene sequence: CDR1 SGHVS, CDR2 FQNEAQ. This CDR3 has 16 amino acids. V trimming: 5 bases; J trimming: 4 bases; junction bases outside the gene matches: 10. The CDR3 DNA reads as TGTGCCAGCAGCCAGGCCGGGACAGGTATAAATCAGCCCCAGCATTTT. Protein sequence: CASSQAGTGINQPQHF. Using reference TRBV7-8 and TRBJ1-5 for the parts outside the CDR3, the full variable domain is GAGVSQSPRYKVAKRGQDVALRCDPISGHVSLFWYQQALGQGPEFLTYFQNEAQLDKSGLPSDRFFAERPEGSVSTLKIQRTQQEDSAVYLCASSQAGTGINQPQHFGDGTRLSIL.